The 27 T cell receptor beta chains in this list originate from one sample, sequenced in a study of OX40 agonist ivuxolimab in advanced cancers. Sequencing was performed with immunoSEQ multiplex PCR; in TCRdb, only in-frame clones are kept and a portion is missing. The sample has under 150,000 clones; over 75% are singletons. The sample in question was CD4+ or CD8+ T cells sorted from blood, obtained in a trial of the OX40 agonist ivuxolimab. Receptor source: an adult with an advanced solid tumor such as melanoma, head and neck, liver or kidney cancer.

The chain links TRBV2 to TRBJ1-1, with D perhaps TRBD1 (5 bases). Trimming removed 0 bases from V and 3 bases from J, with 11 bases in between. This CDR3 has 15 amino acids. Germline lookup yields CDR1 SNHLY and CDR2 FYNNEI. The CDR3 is CASSEALMGDTEAFF. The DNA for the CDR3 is TGTGCCAGCAGTGAAGCGCTGATGGGGGACACTGAAGCTTTCTTT.

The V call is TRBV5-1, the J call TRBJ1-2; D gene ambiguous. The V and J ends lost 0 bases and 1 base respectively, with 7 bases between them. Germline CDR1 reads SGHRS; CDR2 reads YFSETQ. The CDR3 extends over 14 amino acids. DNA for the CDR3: TGCGCCAGCAGCTTGGCTGGTATTAACTATGGCTACACCTTC. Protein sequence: CASSLAGINYGYTF. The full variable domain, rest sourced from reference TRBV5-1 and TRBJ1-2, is KAGVTQTPRYLIKTRGQQVTLSCSPISGHRSVSWYQQTPGQGLQFLFEYFSETQRNKGNFPGRFSGRQFSNSRSEMNVSTLELGDSALYLCASSLAGINYGYTFGSGTRLTVV.

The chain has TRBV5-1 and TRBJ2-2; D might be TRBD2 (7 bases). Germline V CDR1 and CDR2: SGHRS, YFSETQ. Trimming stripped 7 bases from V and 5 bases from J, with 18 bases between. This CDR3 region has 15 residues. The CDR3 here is CASVSGGLTTGELFF. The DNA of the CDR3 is TGCGCCAGCGTATCCGGGGGGCTCACAACCGGGGAGCTGTTTTTT.

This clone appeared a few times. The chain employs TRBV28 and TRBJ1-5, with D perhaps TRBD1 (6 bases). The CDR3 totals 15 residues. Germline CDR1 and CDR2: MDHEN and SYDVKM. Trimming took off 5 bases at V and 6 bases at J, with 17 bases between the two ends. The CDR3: CASSMMQGYSQPQHF. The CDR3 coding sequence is TGTGCCAGCAGTATGATGCAGGGGTATTCTCAGCCCCAGCATTTT.

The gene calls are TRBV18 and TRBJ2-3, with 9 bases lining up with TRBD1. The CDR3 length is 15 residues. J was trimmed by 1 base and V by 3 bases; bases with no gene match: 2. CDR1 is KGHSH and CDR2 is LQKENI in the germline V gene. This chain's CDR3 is CASSPGQGRTDTQYF. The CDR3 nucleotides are TGTGCCAGCTCACCGGGACAGGGACGCACAGATACGCAGTATTTT.

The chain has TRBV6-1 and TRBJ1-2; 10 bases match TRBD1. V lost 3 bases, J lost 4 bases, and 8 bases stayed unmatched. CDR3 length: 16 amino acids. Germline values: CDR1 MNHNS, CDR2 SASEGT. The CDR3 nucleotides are TGTGCCAGCAGTGATGGGGACAGGGGCCGATTCTATGGCTACACCTTC. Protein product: CASSDGDRGRFYGYTF.

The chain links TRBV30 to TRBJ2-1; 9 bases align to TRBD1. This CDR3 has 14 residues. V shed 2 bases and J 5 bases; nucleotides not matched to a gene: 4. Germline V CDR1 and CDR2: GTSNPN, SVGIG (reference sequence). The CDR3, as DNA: TGTGCCTGGAGTACGGGACAGGGCCACAATGAGCAGTTCTTC. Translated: CAWSTGQGHNEQFF.

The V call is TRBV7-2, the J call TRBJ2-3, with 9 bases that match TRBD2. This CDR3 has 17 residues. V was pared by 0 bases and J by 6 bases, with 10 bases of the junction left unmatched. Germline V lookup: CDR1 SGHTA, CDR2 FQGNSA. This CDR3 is CASSLAPGTSRPDTQYF. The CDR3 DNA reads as TGTGCCAGCAGCTTAGCTCCCGGGACTAGCAGGCCGGATACGCAGTATTTT.

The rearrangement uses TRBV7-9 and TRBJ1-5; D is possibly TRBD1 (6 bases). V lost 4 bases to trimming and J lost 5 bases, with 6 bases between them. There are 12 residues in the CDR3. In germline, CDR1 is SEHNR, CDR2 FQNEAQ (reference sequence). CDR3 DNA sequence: TGTGCCAGCAGCTACAGGGATCAGCCCCAGCATTTT. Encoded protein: CASSYRDQPQHF.

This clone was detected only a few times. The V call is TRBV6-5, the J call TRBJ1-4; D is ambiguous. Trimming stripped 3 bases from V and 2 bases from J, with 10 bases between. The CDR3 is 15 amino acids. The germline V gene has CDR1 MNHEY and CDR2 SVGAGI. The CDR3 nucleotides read TGTGCCAGCAGTTATGGGATAACGACTAATGAAAAACTGTTTTTT. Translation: CASSYGITTNEKLFF.

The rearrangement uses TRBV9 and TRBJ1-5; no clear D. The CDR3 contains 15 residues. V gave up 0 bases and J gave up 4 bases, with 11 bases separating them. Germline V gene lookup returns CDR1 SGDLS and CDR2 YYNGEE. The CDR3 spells CASSVGPAGNQPQHF. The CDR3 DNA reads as TGTGCCAGCAGCGTAGGGCCGGCGGGGAATCAGCCCCAGCATTTT.

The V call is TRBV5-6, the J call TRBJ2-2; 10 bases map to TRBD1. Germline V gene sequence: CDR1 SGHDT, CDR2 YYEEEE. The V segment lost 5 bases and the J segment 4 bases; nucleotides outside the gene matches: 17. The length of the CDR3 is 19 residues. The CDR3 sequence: CASSSMWDRGMESTGELFF. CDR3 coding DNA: TGTGCCAGCAGTTCGATGTGGGACAGGGGAATGGAGAGCACCGGGGAGCTGTTTTTT.

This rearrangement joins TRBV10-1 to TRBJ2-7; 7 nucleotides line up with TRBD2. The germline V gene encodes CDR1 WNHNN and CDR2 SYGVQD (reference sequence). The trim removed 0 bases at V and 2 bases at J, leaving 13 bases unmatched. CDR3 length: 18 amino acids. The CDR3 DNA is TGCGCCAGCAGTGAGTCTGGGGGAAGGGGCGGGGGAGCCTACGAGCAGTACTTC. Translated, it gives CASSESGGRGGGAYEQYF.

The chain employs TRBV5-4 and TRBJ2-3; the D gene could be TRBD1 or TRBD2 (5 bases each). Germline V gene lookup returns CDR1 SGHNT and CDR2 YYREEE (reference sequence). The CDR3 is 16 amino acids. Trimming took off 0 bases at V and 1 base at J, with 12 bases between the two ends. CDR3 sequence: CASSLDVRDRTDTQYF. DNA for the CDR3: TGTGCCAGCAGCTTGGATGTACGGGACCGCACAGATACGCAGTATTTT.

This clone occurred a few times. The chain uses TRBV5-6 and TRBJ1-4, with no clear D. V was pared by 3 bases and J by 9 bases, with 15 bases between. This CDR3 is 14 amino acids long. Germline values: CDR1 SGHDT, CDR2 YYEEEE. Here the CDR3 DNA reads TGTGCCAGCAGCTCTGACGTGTCCCCAAAAAAACTGTTTTTT. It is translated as CASSSDVSPKKLFF.

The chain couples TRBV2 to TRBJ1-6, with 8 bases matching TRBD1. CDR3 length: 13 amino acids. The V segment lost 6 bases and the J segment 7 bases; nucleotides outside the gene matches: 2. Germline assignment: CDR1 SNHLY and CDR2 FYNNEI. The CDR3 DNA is TGTGCCAGCAGGGGACAGGTGAATTCACCCCTCCACTTT. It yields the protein CASRGQVNSPLHF.

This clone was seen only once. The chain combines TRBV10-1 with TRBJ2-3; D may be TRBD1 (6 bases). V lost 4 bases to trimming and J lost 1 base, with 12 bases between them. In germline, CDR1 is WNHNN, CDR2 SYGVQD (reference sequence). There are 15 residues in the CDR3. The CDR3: CASSVTGRGTDTQYF. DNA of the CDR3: TGCGCCAGCAGTGTAACAGGGCGGGGCACAGATACGCAGTATTTT.

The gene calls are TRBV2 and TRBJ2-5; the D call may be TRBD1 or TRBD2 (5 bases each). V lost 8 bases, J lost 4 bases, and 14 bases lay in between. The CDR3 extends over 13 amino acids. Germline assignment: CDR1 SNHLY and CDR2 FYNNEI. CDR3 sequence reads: CASQGLAGETQYF. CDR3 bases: TGTGCCAGCCAGGGCCTCGCGGGAGAGACCCAGTACTTC.

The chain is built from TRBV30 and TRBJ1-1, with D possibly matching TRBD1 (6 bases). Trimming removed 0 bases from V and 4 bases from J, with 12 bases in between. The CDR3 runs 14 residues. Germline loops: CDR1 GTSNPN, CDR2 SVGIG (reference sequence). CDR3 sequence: CAWSVQGSGTEAFF. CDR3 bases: TGTGCCTGGAGTGTACAGGGTTCGGGCACTGAAGCTTTCTTT.

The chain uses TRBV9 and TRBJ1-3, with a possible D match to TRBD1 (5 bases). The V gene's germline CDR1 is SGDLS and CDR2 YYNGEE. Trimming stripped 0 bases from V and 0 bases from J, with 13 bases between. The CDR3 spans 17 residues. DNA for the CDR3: TGTGCCAGCAGCGTAGCTACGGGGGACTTCTCTGGAAACACCATATATTTT. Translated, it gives CASSVATGDFSGNTIYF. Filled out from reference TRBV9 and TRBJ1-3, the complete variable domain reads DSGVTQTPKHLITATGQRVTLRCSPRSGDLSVYWYQQSLDQGLQFLIQYYNGEERAKGNILERFSAQQFPDLHSELNLSSLELGDSALYFCASSVATGDFSGNTIYFGEGSWLTVV.

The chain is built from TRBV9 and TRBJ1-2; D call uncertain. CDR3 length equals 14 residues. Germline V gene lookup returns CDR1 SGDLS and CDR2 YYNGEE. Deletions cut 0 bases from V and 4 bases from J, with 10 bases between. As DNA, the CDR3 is TGTGCCAGCAGCGTAGGGGTCGGAAGCTATGGCTACACCTTC. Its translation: CASSVGVGSYGYTF.

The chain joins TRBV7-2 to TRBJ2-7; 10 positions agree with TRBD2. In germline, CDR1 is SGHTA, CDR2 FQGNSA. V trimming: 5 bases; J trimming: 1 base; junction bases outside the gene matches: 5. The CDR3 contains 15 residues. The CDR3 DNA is TGTGCCAGCAGCAAGACTAGCGGGCCGTCCTACGAGCAGTACTTC. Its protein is CASSKTSGPSYEQYF.

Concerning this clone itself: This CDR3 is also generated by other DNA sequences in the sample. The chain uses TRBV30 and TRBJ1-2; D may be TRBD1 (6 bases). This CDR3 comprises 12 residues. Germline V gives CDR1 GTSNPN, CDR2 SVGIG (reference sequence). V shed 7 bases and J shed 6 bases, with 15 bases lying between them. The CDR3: CALRGGGHGYTF. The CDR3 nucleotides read TGTGCCTTAAGGGGAGGGGGGCATGGCTACACCTTC.

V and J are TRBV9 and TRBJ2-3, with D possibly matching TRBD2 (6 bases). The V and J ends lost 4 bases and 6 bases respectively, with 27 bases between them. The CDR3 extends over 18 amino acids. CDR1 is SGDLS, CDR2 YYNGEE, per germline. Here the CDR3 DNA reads TGTGCCAGCAGCCTAACTCCTCGGGCTAGCGAACTCAGGGATACGCAGTATTTT. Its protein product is CASSLTPRASELRDTQYF.

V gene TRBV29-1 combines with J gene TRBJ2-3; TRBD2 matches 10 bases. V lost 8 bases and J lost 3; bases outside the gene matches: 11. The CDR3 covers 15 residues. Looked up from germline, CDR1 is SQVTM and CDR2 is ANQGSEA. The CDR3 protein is CSLAGGSGGTDTQYF. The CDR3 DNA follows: TGCAGCCTCGCTGGTGGTAGCGGGGGGACAGATACGCAGTATTTT.

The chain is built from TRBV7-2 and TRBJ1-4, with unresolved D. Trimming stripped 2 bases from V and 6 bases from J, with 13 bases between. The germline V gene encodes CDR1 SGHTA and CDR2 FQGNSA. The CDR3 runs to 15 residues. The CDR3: CASSLNWGDHEKLFF. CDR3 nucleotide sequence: TGTGCCAGCAGCTTAAATTGGGGTGACCATGAAAAACTGTTTTTT.

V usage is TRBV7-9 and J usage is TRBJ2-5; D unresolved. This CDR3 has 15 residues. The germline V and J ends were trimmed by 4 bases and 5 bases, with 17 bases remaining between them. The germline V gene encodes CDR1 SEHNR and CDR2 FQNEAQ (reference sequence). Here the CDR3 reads CASSSQDWPGETQYF. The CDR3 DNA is TGTGCCAGCAGCTCTCAGGATTGGCCCGGGGAGACCCAGTACTTC. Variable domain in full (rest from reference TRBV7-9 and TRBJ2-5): DTGVSQNPRHKITKRGQNVTFRCDPISEHNRLYWYRQTLGQGPEFLTYFQNEAQLEKSRLLSDRFSAERPKGSFSTLEIQRTEQGDSAMYLCASSSQDWPGETQYFGPGTRLLVL.